What follows describes a single T cell receptor (beta chain). As yet, its antigen is unknown. The validation cohort, a group of 90 to 150 subjects, included the donors and was separate from the roughly 670-subject first cohort. Germline V lookup: CDR1 MNHNY, CDR2 SVGAGI (reference sequence). V was cut by 0 bases and J by 7 bases, with 13 bases left in between. The length of the CDR3 is 15 residues. This sample was included in a study of cytomegalovirus exposure and HLA in healthy donors. Study-wide points: The listing of fewer than 200 TCR beta chains classed them as cytomegalovirus-associated. A few CMV-associated chains were confirmed in vitro to be specific for CMV antigens.

Sequencing was performed with immunoSEQ multiplex PCR; in TCRdb, only in-frame clones are kept and a portion is missing. The sample has about 130,000 clones, 89% seen once; the top ten hold over 8.5%. The TCR sequence derives from a woman aged 18 to 35 in good health and CMV-seropositive. The chain uses TRBV6-6 and TRBJ2-1, with a possible D match to TRBD1 (6 bases). Sequenced sample: PBMCs. The CDR3, as DNA: TGTGCCAGCAGTTACTCGGCTACAGGGAAAAATGAGCAGTTCTTC. Translation: CASSYSATGKNEQFF.